This TCR beta chain was observed in a study of T cell responses to AZD1222 COVID-19 vaccine. On the study more broadly: Pooling was applied to second doses at about 4 or about 12 weeks.

The assay was immunoSEQ multiplex PCR, and TCRdb's table has in-frame clones only and misses some. Seen here are some 160,000 clones, about 90% observed once, and the top ten hold over 4.5%. The germline CDR1 and CDR2 sequences are MDHEN and SYDVKM. This CDR3 has 15 residues. V shed 5 bases, J shed 6 bases, and the junction held 7 bases outside the gene matches. As regards this clone: Antigen specificity is unknown.

Whole-study findings and limits: Spike-wide coverage was observed for vaccine-associated CD4 TCRs, with dominant responses at 160-218 and 743-854. The repertoires were collected only after the peak T cell response.

Source: peripheral blood, taken on day 0 of AZD1222 vaccination. The chain has TRBV28 and TRBJ1-4; 9 bases are a match to TRBD1. The TCR comes from an adult in good health. CDR3 loop: CASSPWTGEDEKLFF. The DNA for the CDR3 is TGTGCCAGCAGTCCCTGGACAGGGGAGGATGAAAAACTGTTTTTT.